These T cell receptor beta chains were read from a single sample in a study of CD8+CD57+ T cells in acquired aplastic anemia. TCRdb re-called the reads through MiXCR, storing one row per CDR3 protein. This sample has about 290,000 distinct CDR3 sequences, with about three fifths found just once. Material: sorted CD4+, CD8+, or CD8+CD57+ T cells (not recorded which) from PBMCs. The receptor set was obtained from a human donor with aplastic anemia. Both conserved end residues are trimmed from each CDR3.

cdr3_aa | v_call | cdr3_length | j_call
AISEDRETYGYT | TRBV10-3 | 12 | TRBJ1-2
ASSLGTGRNTQY | TRBV7-6 | 12 | TRBJ2-3
ASSLGSGNTEAF | TRBV11-2 | 12 | TRBJ1-1
ASSGAYAT | TRBV9 | 8 | TRBJ1-2
ASSIGQGHTSQPQH | TRBV2 | 14 | TRBJ1-5
ASSEDSKWAYEQY | TRBV2 | 13 | TRBJ2-7
ASRLSDRGPGNTIY | TRBV19 | 14 | TRBJ1-3
ASSLELAGDYEQY | TRBV7-9 | 13 | TRBJ2-7
ASSSTRGTQY | TRBV7-2 | 10 | TRBJ2-5
ASSMVAGVYGYT | TRBV7-9 | 12 | TRBJ1-2
ASSIEGQNNQPQH | TRBV19 | 13 | TRBJ1-5
AISEGTLGGNTIY | TRBV10-3 | 13 | TRBJ1-3
ASSVYSTTNEKLF | TRBV19 | 13 | TRBJ1-4
GTSRDQPGLSYEQY | TRBV15 | 14 | TRBJ2-7
ASSLGTSGGYNEQF | TRBV7-8 | 14 | TRBJ2-1
ASKGDLSSYNEQF | TRBV19 | 13 | TRBJ2-1
ASSLGRERGNTQY | TRBV7-9 | 13 | TRBJ2-3
SALNRAYEQY | TRBV20-1 | 10 | TRBJ2-7
SAYRLAGGYEQY | TRBV20-1 | 12 | TRBJ2-7
ASSSPGPNYGHT | TRBV7-9 | 12 | TRBJ1-2
ASSLSGGTQY | TRBV7-8 | 10 | TRBJ2-5
ASSLSGGAGNEQF | TRBV7-9 | 13 | TRBJ2-1
ASSSGLGMTLH | TRBV7-9 | 11 | TRBJ1-6
ASSTGTEFSYEQY | TRBV7-2 | 13 | TRBJ2-7
SAAPGTQDT | TRBV20-1 | 9 | TRBJ1-2
ASRTGTYNSPLH | TRBV2 | 12 | TRBJ1-6
SATGQAYEQY | TRBV29-1 | 10 | TRBJ2-7
SASPDRVGTGELF | TRBV20-1 | 13 | TRBJ2-2
SARAGSSYEQY | TRBV20-1 | 11 | TRBJ2-7
AISESQAAPGTKRETQY | TRBV10-3 | 17 | TRBJ2-5
ASSLLAGNSPLH | TRBV7-8 | 12 | TRBJ1-6
VSSGTLRETQY | TRBV10-1 | 11 | TRBJ2-5
SARDPRGRVTNEQY | TRBV20-1 | 14 | TRBJ2-7
ASSARLAGGSRETQY | TRBV9 | 15 | TRBJ2-5
ASSLRDGNYGYT | TRBV12-3/TRBV12-4 | 12 | TRBJ1-2